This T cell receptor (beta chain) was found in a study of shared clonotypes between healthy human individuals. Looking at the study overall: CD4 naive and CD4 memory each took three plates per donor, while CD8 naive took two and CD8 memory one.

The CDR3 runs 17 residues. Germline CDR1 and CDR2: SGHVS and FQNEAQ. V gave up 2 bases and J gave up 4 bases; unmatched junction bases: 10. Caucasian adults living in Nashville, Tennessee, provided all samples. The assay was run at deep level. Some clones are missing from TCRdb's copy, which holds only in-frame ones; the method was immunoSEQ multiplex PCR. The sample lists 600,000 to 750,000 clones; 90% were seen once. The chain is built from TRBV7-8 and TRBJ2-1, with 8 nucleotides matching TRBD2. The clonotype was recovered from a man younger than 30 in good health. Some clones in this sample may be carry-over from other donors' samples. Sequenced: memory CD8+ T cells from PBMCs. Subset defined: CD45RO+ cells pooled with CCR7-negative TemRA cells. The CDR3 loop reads CASSLSLVLAVYNEQFF. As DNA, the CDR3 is TGTGCCAGCAGCTTATCGCTCGTACTAGCGGTATACAATGAGCAGTTCTTC.